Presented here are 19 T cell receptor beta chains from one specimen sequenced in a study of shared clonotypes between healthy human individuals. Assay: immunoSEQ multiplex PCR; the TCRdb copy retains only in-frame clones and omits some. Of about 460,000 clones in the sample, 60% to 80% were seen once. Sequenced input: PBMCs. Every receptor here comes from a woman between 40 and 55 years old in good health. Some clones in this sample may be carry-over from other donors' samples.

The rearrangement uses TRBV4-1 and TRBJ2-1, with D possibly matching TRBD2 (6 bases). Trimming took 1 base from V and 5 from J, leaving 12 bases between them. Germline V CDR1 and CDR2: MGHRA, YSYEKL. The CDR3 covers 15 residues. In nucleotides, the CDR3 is TGCGCCAGCAGCCAAGGAATGGGGGGACACAATGAGCAGTTCTTC. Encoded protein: CASSQGMGGHNEQFF.

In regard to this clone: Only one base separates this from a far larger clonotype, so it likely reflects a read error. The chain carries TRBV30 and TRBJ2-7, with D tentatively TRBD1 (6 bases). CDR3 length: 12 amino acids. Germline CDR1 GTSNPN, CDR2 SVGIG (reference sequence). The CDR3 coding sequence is TGTGCCTGGAGTCAGGGGCCCAATGAGCGGTTCTTC. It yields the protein CAWSQGPNERFF.

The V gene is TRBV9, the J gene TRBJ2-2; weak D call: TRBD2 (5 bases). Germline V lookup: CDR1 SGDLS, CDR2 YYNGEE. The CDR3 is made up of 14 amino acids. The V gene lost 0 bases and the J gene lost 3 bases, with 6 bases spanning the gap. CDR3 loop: CASSVGRDTGELFF. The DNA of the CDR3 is TGTGCCAGCAGCGTAGGGCGGGACACCGGGGAGCTGTTTTTT.

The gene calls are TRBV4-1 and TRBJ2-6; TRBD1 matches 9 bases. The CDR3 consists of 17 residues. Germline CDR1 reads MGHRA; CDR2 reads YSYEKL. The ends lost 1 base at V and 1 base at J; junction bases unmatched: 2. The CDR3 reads CASSQGTGASGANVLTF. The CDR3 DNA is TGCGCCAGCAGCCAAGGGACAGGGGCTTCTGGGGCCAACGTCCTGACTTTC.

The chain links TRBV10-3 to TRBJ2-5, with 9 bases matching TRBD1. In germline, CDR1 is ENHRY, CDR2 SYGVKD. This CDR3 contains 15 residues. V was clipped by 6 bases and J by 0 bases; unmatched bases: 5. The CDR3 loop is CAIRGTGRDQETQYF. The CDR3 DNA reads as TGTGCCATCAGGGGGACAGGGAGAGACCAAGAGACCCAGTACTTC.

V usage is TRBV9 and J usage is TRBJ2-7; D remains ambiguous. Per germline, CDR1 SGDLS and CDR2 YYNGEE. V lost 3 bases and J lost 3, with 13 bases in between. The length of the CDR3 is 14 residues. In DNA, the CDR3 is TGTGCCAGCAGCGCCCCCGGAGCCCTCTACGAGCAGTACTTC. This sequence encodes CASSAPGALYEQYF.

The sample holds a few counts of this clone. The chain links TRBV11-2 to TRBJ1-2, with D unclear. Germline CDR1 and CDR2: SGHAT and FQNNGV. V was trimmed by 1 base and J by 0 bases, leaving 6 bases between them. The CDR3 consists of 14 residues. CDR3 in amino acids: CASSLGSANYGYTF. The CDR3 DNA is TGTGCCAGCAGCTTAGGTTCAGCTAACTATGGCTACACCTTC. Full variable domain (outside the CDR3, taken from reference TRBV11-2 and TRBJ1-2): EAGVAQSPRYKIIEKRQSVAFWCNPISGHATLYWYQQILGQGPKLLIQFQNNGVVDDSQLPKDRFSAERLKGVDSTLKIQPAKLEDSAVYLCASSLGSANYGYTFGSGTRLTVV.

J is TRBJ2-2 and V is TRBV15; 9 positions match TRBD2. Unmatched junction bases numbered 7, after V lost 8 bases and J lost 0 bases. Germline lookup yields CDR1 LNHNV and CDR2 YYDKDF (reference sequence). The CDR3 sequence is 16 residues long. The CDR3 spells CATGGLATANTGELFF. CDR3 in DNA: TGTGCCACCGGAGGACTAGCGACCGCGAACACCGGGGAGCTGTTTTTT.

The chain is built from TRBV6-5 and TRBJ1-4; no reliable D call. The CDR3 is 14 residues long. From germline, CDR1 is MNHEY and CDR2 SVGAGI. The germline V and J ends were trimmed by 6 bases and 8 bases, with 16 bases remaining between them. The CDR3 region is CASSYDRVGEKLFF. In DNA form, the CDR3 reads TGTGCCAGCAGCTACGATCGGGTGGGCGAAAAACTGTTTTTT.

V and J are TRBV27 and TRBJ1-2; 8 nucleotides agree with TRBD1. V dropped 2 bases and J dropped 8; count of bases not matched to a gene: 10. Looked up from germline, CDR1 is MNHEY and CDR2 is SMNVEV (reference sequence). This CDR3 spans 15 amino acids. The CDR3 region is CASSLGGQGVYGYTF. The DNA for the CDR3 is TGTGCCAGCAGTTTAGGCGGACAGGGCGTTTACGGCTACACCTTC.

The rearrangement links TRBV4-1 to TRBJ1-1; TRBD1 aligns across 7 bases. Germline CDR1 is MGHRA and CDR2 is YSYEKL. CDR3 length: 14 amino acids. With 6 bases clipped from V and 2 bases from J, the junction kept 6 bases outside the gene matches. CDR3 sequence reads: CASRDRVSNTEAFF. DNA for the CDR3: TGCGCCAGCAGAGACAGGGTCTCAAACACTGAAGCTTTCTTT.

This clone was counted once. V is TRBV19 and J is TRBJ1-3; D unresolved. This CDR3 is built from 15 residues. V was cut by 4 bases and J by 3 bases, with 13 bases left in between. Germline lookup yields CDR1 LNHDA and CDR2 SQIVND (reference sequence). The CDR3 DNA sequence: TGTGCCAGTAGTAAAGCGGGTATCGGTGGAAACACCATATATTTT. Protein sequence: CASSKAGIGGNTIYF.

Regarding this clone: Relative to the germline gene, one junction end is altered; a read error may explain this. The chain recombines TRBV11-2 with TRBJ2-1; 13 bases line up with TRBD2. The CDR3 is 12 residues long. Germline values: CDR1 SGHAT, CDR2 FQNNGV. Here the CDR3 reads CASSLEGTSGIF. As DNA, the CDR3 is TGTGCCAGCAGCTTAGAAGGGACTAGCGGGATCTTC.

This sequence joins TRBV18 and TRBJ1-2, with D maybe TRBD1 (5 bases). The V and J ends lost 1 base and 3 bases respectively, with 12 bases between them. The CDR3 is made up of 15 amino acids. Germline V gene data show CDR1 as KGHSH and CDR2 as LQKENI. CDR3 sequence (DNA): TGTGCCAGCTCACCACGCCAGGGTGGGGACTATGGCTACACCTTC. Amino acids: CASSPRQGGDYGYTF.

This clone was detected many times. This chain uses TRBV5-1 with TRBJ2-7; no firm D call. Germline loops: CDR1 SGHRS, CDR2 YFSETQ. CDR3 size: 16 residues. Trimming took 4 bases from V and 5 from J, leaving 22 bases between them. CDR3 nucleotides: TGCGCCAGCAGCCCCTCAGGTGCGGCGGACCCCCACGAGCAGTACTTC. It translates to CASSPSGAADPHEQYF. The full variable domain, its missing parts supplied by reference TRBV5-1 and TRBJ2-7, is KAGVTQTPRYLIKTRGQQVTLSCSPISGHRSVSWYQQTPGQGLQFLFEYFSETQRNKGNFPGRFSGRQFSNSRSEMNVSTLELGDSALYLCASSPSGAADPHEQYFGPGTRLTVT.

In DNA form, the CDR3 reads TGTGCCAGCAGTAGGTACGGGGGAGAGGCACGAGGTCTTGACTACGAGCAGTACTTC. Translation: CASSRYGGEARGLDYEQYF. The chain is built from TRBV2 and TRBJ2-7, with D possibly being TRBD2 (6 bases). The germline CDR1 and CDR2 sequences are SNHLY and FYNNEI. V lost 5 bases to trimming and J lost 3 bases, with 29 bases between them. The CDR3 has 19 amino acids.

CDR3 protein: CASSVPGLAPANEQFF. DNA of the CDR3: TGTGCCAGCAGCGTACCCGGACTAGCCCCTGCCAATGAGCAGTTCTTC. J is TRBJ2-1 and V is TRBV9; 8 bases agree with TRBD2. Per the germline V gene, CDR1 is SGDLS and CDR2 is YYNGEE. V was pared by 1 base and J by 6 bases, with 9 bases of the junction left unmatched. The CDR3 sequence is 16 residues long. The entire variable domain, with the rest obtained from reference TRBV9 and TRBJ2-1, is as follows: DSGVTQTPKHLITATGQRVTLRCSPRSGDLSVYWYQQSLDQGLQFLIQYYNGEERAKGNILERFSAQQFPDLHSELNLSSLELGDSALYFCASSVPGLAPANEQFFGPGTRLTVL.

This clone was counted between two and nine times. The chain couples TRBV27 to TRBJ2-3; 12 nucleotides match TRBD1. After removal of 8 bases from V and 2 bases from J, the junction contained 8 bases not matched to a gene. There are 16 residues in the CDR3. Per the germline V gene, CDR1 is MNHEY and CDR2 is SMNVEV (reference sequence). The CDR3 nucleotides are TGTGCCAGCTCCGGGACAGGGGGCCCTTACACAGATACGCAGTATTTT. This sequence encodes CASSGTGGPYTDTQYF.

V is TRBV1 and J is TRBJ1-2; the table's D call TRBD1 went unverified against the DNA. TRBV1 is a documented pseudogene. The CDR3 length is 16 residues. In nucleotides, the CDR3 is TGCACCAGCAGCCCCCGCAACAGGGGGCCTCGCTATGGCTACACCTTC. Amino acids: CTSSPRNRGPRYGYTF.